This entry describes one TCR beta chain. The data are from a study of blood T cell dynamics during melanoma immunotherapy. Study-level background: Metastatic melanoma patients received first-line pembrolizumab or nivolumab plus ipilimumab.

As for time point: week 3, after first cycle of checkpoint inhibitor. One draw preceded checkpoint blockade; another followed its first cycle at week 3. The table came from immunoSEQ multiplex PCR; TCRdb's copy has only in-frame clones and leaves some out. The repertoire holds 15,000 or so clones, roughly nine tenths seen once, with around 8% in the top ten. The CDR3 totals 13 residues. Germline values: CDR1 MRHNA, CDR2 SNTAGT. Trimming took 6 bases from V and 3 from J, leaving 11 bases between them. V gene TRBV6-4 combines with J gene TRBJ1-1, with a possible D match to TRBD1 (6 bases). Sequencing used blood, obtained from a patient treated with checkpoint blockade. This receptor was obtained from a human donor with melanoma. CDR3 sequence reads: CASSPGVHTEAFF. CDR3 coding DNA: TGTGCCAGCAGCCCAGGGGTTCACACTGAAGCTTTCTTT.